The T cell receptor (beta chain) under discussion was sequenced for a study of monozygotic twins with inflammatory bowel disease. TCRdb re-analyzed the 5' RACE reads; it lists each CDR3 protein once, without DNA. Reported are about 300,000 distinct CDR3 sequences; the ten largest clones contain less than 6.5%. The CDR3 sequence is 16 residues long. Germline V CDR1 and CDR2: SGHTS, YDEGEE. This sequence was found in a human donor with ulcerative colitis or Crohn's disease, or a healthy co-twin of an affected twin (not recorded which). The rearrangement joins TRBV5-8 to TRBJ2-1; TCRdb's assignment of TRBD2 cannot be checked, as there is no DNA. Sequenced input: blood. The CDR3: CASSLISGVSYNEQFF.